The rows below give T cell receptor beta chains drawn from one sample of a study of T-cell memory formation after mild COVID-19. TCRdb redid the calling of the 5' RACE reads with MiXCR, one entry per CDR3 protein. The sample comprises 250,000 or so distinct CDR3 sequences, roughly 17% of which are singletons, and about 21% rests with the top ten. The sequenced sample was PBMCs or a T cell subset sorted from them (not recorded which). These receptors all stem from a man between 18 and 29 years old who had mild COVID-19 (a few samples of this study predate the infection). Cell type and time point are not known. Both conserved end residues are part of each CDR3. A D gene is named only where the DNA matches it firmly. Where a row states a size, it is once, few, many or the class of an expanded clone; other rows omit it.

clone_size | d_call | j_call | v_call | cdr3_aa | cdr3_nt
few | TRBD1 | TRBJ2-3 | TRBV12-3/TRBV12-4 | CASRPRTGATDTQYF | TGTGCCAGCCGCCCGCGGACAGGGGCCACAGATACGCAGTATTTT
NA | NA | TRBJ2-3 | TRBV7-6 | CASGGGGEDTQYF | TGTGCCAGCGGTGGGGGCGGTGAGGATACGCAGTATTTT
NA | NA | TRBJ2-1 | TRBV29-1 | CSVDGGLYNEQFF | TGCAGCGTTGATGGGGGGCTGTACAATGAGCAGTTCTTC
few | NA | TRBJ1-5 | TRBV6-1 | CASNPSFVSNQPQHF | TGTGCCAGCAATCCCTCCTTTGTTAGCAATCAGCCCCAGCATTTT
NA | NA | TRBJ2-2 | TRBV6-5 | CASSYRGRPPGSCFF | NA
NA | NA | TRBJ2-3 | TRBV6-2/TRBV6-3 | CASSYSALGNTQYF | TGTGCCAGCAGTTACTCGGCCCTGGGGAATACGCAGTATTTT
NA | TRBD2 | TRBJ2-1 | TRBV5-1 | CASSLDSGGVLGQFF | TGCGCCAGCAGCTTGGATAGCGGGGGAGTACTGGGGCAGTTCTTC
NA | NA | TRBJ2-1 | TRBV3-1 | CASSQGYLGGEQFF | TGTGCCAGCAGCCAAGGGTACCTGGGCGGTGAGCAGTTCTTC
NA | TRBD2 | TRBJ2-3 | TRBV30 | CAWSGTGGRTDTQYF | TGTGCCTGGAGCGGAACGGGGGGGCGAACAGATACGCAGTATTTT
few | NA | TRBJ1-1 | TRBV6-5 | CASTPGGRGEAFF | TGTGCCAGCACCCCTGGAGGGCGGGGAGAAGCTTTCTTT
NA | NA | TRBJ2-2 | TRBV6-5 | CATSSGAARMLFF | TGTGCCACGTCTTCAGGGGCAGCAAGGATGCTGTTTTTT
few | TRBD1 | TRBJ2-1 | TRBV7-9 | CASSQDRGWHNEQFF | TGTGCCAGCAGCCAGGACAGGGGTTGGCACAATGAGCAGTTCTTC
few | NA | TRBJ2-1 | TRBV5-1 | CASSLAPQGNNEQFF | TGCGCCAGCAGCTTGGCTCCTCAGGGAAACAATGAGCAGTTCTTC
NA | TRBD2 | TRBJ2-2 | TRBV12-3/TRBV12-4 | CASSGGLAGALTGELFF | TGTGCCAGCAGTGGGGGACTAGCGGGGGCCCTAACCGGGGAGCTGTTTTTT
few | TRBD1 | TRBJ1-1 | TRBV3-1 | CASSQDGTDRNTEAFF | TGTGCCAGCAGCCAAGATGGGACAGACCGGAACACTGAAGCTTTCTTT